The 32 T cell receptor beta chains below all came from one sample that was sequenced in a study of shared clonotypes between healthy human individuals. The assay was immunoSEQ multiplex PCR, and TCRdb's table has in-frame clones only and misses some. This sample has about 490,000 clones, with about 72% found just once. Sequences were obtained from PBMCs. The receptors come from a middle-aged woman in good health. Some clones in this sample may be carry-over from other donors' samples.

This clone was found a few times. The chain combines TRBV30 with TRBJ1-1, with 7 positions matching TRBD1. Germline CDR1 reads GTSNPN; CDR2 reads SVGIG (reference sequence). The CDR3 is 14 residues long. Trimming removed 1 base from V and 1 base from J; junction bases left unmatched: 3. The CDR3 DNA reads as TGTGCCTGGAGTGAAGGGGGCTGGAACACTGAAGCTTTCTTT. It translates to CAWSEGGWNTEAFF.

The chain employs TRBV5-1 and TRBJ1-2, with D unresolved. The length of the CDR3 is 14 residues. V shed 0 bases and J shed 3 bases, with 9 bases lying between them. Germline CDR1 reads SGHRS; CDR2 reads YFSETQ. The CDR3 here is CASSLVGADYGYTF. As DNA, the CDR3 is TGCGCCAGCAGCTTGGTTGGTGCAGACTATGGCTACACCTTC.

The rearrangement links TRBV5-4 to TRBJ2-5, with a tentative D call TRBD1 (6 bases). Looked up from germline, CDR1 is SGHNT and CDR2 is YYREEE (reference sequence). V shed 1 base and J shed 4 bases, with 8 bases lying between them. CDR3 length equals 13 residues. The CDR3 DNA sequence: TGTGCCAGCAGCTTGCCAGGGGTAGAGACCCAGTACTTC. This codes for CASSLPGVETQYF.

The rearrangement uses TRBV4-2 and TRBJ2-2; no firm D call. In germline, CDR1 is LGHNA, CDR2 YNFKEQ. Trimming shortened V by 0 bases and J by 4 bases, and 6 bases separated the two germline ends. CDR3 length: 14 amino acids. This CDR3 is CASSQDGSTGELFF. The CDR3 coding sequence is TGTGCCAGCAGCCAAGATGGGTCCACCGGGGAGCTGTTTTTT.

CDR3 sequence reads: CASSVQGGNYGYTF. CDR3 in DNA: TGTGCCAGCAGCGTACAAGGGGGGAACTATGGCTACACCTTC. This sequence joins TRBV9 and TRBJ1-2, with TRBD1 as a possible D gene (6 bases). Trimming pared 1 base from V and 2 bases from J, leaving 9 bases between. Germline lookup yields CDR1 SGDLS and CDR2 YYNGEE. The CDR3 spans 14 residues. Looking up the rest from reference TRBV9 and TRBJ1-2 gives the full variable domain: DSGVTQTPKHLITATGQRVTLRCSPRSGDLSVYWYQQSLDQGLQFLIQYYNGEERAKGNILERFSAQQFPDLHSELNLSSLELGDSALYFCASSVQGGNYGYTFGSGTRLTVV.

This clone was detected a few times. This chain links TRBV7-9 with TRBJ2-3, with TRBD2 as a possible D gene (7 bases). Germline values: CDR1 SEHNR, CDR2 FQNEAQ (reference sequence). CDR3 length: 15 residues. With 3 bases removed from V and 1 base from J, the gap between germline ends came to 11 bases. The CDR3 DNA is TGTGCCAGCAGCTTGGGAGGGGGGGGCACAGATACGCAGTATTTT. Its protein is CASSLGGGGTDTQYF.

This clone was observed a handful of times. V and J are TRBV19 and TRBJ1-5; D is possibly TRBD1 (6 bases). Germline V gene sequence: CDR1 LNHDA, CDR2 SQIVND (reference sequence). This CDR3 is built from 18 residues. The V and J ends lost 4 bases and 3 bases respectively, with 22 bases between them. DNA for the CDR3: TGTGCCAGTAGTACCGGAACAGGGACGGGGGCGGTCAATCAGCCCCAGCATTTT. Its translation: CASSTGTGTGAVNQPQHF.

This clone was seen just once. The chain is built from TRBV28 and TRBJ1-2, with 7 bases that match TRBD1. This CDR3 contains 12 residues. In germline, CDR1 is MDHEN, CDR2 SYDVKM. The junction had 5 bases not matched to a gene; V was cut back by 7 bases and J by 6 bases. DNA for the CDR3: TGTGCCAGCACCTCCGACAGGGATGGCTACACCTTC. As protein: CASTSDRDGYTF.

CDR3 DNA sequence: TGTGCCAGCAGCCGCGGGCGGTTGGAGACCCAGTACTTC. It is translated as CASSRGRLETQYF. The chain combines TRBV7-3 with TRBJ2-5, with a possible D match to TRBD2 (5 bases). Germline loops: CDR1 SGHTA, CDR2 FQGTGA. This CDR3 is built from 13 residues. Trimming cost V 5 bases and J 5 bases, with 12 bases left between them.

This chain links TRBV5-5 with TRBJ2-1, with D possibly being TRBD1 (5 bases). V gave up 0 bases and J gave up 4 bases, with 8 bases separating them. Germline lookup yields CDR1 SGHKS and CDR2 YYEKEE (reference sequence). The CDR3 has 14 residues. The chain's CDR3 is CASSLGGLYNEQFF. DNA of the CDR3: TGTGCCAGCAGCTTGGGGGGCCTTTACAATGAGCAGTTCTTC.

J is TRBJ1-2 and V is TRBV19, with 7 bases lining up with TRBD1. The CDR3 extends over 17 amino acids. Germline trimming cut 4 bases from V and 0 bases from J; bases unmatched to any gene: 11. The germline V gene encodes CDR1 LNHDA and CDR2 SQIVND (reference sequence). The CDR3 protein is CASSTRQGSGANYGYTF. As DNA, the CDR3 is TGTGCCAGTAGTACCCGACAGGGTTCAGGGGCTAACTATGGCTACACCTTC.

This chain connects TRBV7-6 to TRBJ1-3; tentative D call: TRBD1 (5 bases). Deletions cut 1 base from V and 1 base from J, with 8 bases between. This CDR3 spans 15 amino acids. The germline gives CDR1 SGHVS, CDR2 FNYEAQ. CDR3 loop: CASSLGGESGNTIYF. The CDR3 DNA follows: TGTGCCAGCAGCTTAGGAGGGGAATCTGGAAACACCATATATTTT.

The rearrangement joins TRBV10-1 to TRBJ2-5; maybe TRBD2 (5 bases). This CDR3 is 17 amino acids long. With 2 bases removed from V and 5 bases from J, the gap between germline ends came to 21 bases. Per the germline V gene, CDR1 is WNHNN and CDR2 is SYGVQD (reference sequence). As DNA, the CDR3 is TGCGCCAGCAGTGAGAAGGTTTTGAGGGAGAGAGAGGAGACCCAGTACTTC. Its translation is CASSEKVLREREETQYF.

For this clone: The sample holds other DNA sequences that translate to the same CDR3. V usage is TRBV7-9 and J usage is TRBJ2-2; D is undetermined. This CDR3 contains 15 residues. In germline, CDR1 is SEHNR, CDR2 FQNEAQ (reference sequence). The V end was cut by 3 bases, the J end by 1 base, with 9 bases between. This chain's CDR3 is CASSLERKNTGELFF. CDR3 nucleotide sequence: TGTGCCAGCAGCTTGGAACGGAAGAACACCGGGGAGCTGTTTTTT. Supplemented by reference TRBV7-9 and TRBJ2-2, the full variable domain reads DTGVSQNPRHKITKRGQNVTFRCDPISEHNRLYWYRQTLGQGPEFLTYFQNEAQLEKSRLLSDRFSAERPKGSFSTLEIQRTEQGDSAMYLCASSLERKNTGELFFGEGSRLTVL.

The chain links TRBV7-9 to TRBJ2-1; D remains unclear. CDR3 length: 13 amino acids. From germline, CDR1 is SEHNR and CDR2 FQNEAQ (reference sequence). The V and J ends lost 4 bases and 4 bases respectively, with 8 bases between them. The CDR3 DNA reads TGTGCCAGCAGCTGGGAATCGTACAATGAGCAGTTCTTC. Amino acids: CASSWESYNEQFF.

This chain connects TRBV27 to TRBJ2-3; a possible D gene is TRBD2 (7 bases). Germline-derived CDR1 and CDR2 are MNHEY and SMNVEV (reference sequence). Trimming took off 6 bases at V and 2 bases at J, with 18 bases between the two ends. This CDR3 region has 16 residues. The CDR3, as DNA: TGTGCCAGCAGGCGGGCGGGGGCGGGCGACACAGATACGCAGTATTTT. Encoded protein: CASRRAGAGDTDTQYF.

For the CDR3, the DNA is TGTGCCAGCAGGATGGATCTCACAGATACGCAGTATTTT. This sequence encodes CASRMDLTDTQYF. The chain has TRBV6-1 and TRBJ2-3, with D uncertain. Germline CDR1 and CDR2: MNHNS and SASEGT. V lost 6 bases and J lost 2, with 9 bases in between. The CDR3 is made up of 13 amino acids.

This clone was detected ten times or more. This chain links TRBV21-1 with TRBJ2-1; no DNA check was done on the table's D call, TRBD2. TRBV21-1 is deemed a pseudogene. The CDR3 totals 16 residues. The CDR3 region has the DNA TGTGCCAGCAGCAAAGGAATAGCGGGAGCCCTGGATGAGCAGTTCTTC. This translates into CASSKGIAGALDEQFF.

This clone was observed a single time. The chain uses TRBV15 and TRBJ2-2; the match to TRBD2 covers 10 bases. Losses at the gene ends were 0 bases for V and 1 base for J; bases not matched to a gene: 8. The CDR3 has 19 residues. Germline V gene lookup returns CDR1 LNHNV and CDR2 YYDKDF (reference sequence). CDR3 sequence reads: CATSRDISGRIKNTGELFF. For the CDR3, the DNA is TGTGCCACCAGCAGAGATATTAGCGGGAGGATAAAGAACACCGGGGAGCTGTTTTTT.

The genes are TRBV5-4 and TRBJ2-5; 7 bases are shared with TRBD1. Germline V CDR1 and CDR2: SGHNT, YYREEE (reference sequence). Trimming removed 4 bases from V and 5 bases from J; junction bases left unmatched: 14. This CDR3 is built from 16 residues. The CDR3 DNA is TGTGCCAGCAGCCTCGGCGGACAGGCTTCGTGGGAGACCCAGTACTTC. Translated, it gives CASSLGGQASWETQYF.

V and J are TRBV29-1 and TRBJ1-5; possible D gene TRBD1, 6 bases. Germline CDR1 reads SQVTM; CDR2 reads ANQGSEA. This CDR3 has 12 residues. Trimming removed 4 bases at V and 3 bases at J, with 7 bases between. The CDR3 is CSVAGVNQPQHF. The CDR3 region has the DNA TGCAGCGTTGCAGGGGTCAATCAGCCCCAGCATTTT.

About this clone: A read error likely explains this, since a far larger clone differs by one base. V usage is TRBV5-6 and J usage is TRBJ1-1; D unresolved. CDR1 and CDR2 from the germline V gene are SGHDT and YYEEEE. The CDR3 is 16 amino acids. CDR3 coding DNA: TGTGCCAGCAGCTTGTCGACAAGCCGGTGGAACACTGAAGCTCTCTTT. Protein sequence: CASSLSTSRWNTEALF.

The chain is built from TRBV7-3 and TRBJ2-7; D is perhaps TRBD1 (6 bases). Trimming took off 3 bases at V and 0 bases at J, with 15 bases between the two ends. Germline CDR1 SGHTA, CDR2 FQGTGA. The CDR3 is 16 amino acids. The CDR3 is CASSLRNRAPSYEQYF. The CDR3 nucleotides read TGTGCCAGCAGCTTGAGAAACAGGGCACCCTCCTACGAGCAGTACTTC.

The V and J genes are TRBV25-1 and TRBJ2-7; D might be TRBD2 (5 bases). The V gene's germline CDR1 is MGHDK and CDR2 SYGVNS. The V gene lost 7 bases and the J gene lost 6 bases, with 16 bases spanning the gap. There are 13 residues in the CDR3. The DNA of the CDR3 is TGTGCCAGCAACAAGGGCCGGGGTATCGAGCAGTACTTC. It translates to CASNKGRGIEQYF.

The V and J genes are TRBV10-3 and TRBJ2-1; no firm D call. From germline, CDR1 is ENHRY and CDR2 SYGVKD. Deletions cut 6 bases from V and 0 bases from J, with 12 bases between. The CDR3 sequence is 15 residues long. For the CDR3, the DNA is TGTGCCATCAGAGCGCACACAACCTCCTACAATGAGCAGTTCTTC. This encodes CAIRAHTTSYNEQFF.

This clone was counted only a few times. The CDR3 is CASSLGGVNPLEQYF. CDR3 in DNA: TGTGCCAGCAGCTTAGGCGGGGTTAACCCTCTCGAGCAGTACTTC. The chain uses TRBV11-1 and TRBJ2-7, with D perhaps TRBD2 (6 bases). V dropped 1 base and J dropped 6 bases, with 16 bases sitting between them. The germline V gene encodes CDR1 SGHAT and CDR2 FQDESV (reference sequence). The CDR3 has 15 residues.

This clone was seen ten or more times. The chain links TRBV28 to TRBJ1-6; D is uncertain. The CDR3 length is 12 residues. V was cut by 2 bases and J by 14 bases, with 10 bases left in between. Looked up from germline, CDR1 is MDHEN and CDR2 is SYDVKM. The chain's CDR3 is CASSLKNSALHF. CDR3 bases: TGTGCCAGCAGTTTAAAAAATTCGGCCCTCCACTTT.

With respect to this clone: The identical CDR3 is also encoded by other nucleotide sequences in the sample. The chain is built from TRBV5-6 and TRBJ2-3; D remains unclear. Germline V gene sequence: CDR1 SGHDT, CDR2 YYEEEE. The germline V and J ends were trimmed by 1 base and 0 bases, with 3 bases remaining between them. The CDR3 totals 13 residues. CDR3 DNA: TGTGCCAGCAGCTTGCCGAGCACAGATACGCAGTATTTT. Translation gives CASSLPSTDTQYF.

This chain uses TRBV6-1 with TRBJ1-1, with D hard to call. This CDR3 region has 13 residues. The V end lost 4 bases, the J end lost 0 bases, and 6 bases lay between the germline ends. Germline V gives CDR1 MNHNS, CDR2 SASEGT. The CDR3 sequence: CASSGLLNTEAFF. As DNA, the CDR3 is TGTGCCAGCAGTGGCTTATTGAACACTGAAGCTTTCTTT.

This clone showed up just a few times. The rearrangement uses TRBV4-2 and TRBJ1-6; tentative D call: TRBD1 (5 bases). V shed 8 bases and J shed 4 bases, with 12 bases lying between them. This CDR3 contains 14 residues. Germline CDR1 is LGHNA and CDR2 is YNFKEQ. CDR3 protein: CASHPGQYNSPLHF. The CDR3 DNA sequence: TGTGCCAGCCACCCAGGGCAGTATAATTCACCCCTCCACTTT.

This chain links TRBV7-2 with TRBJ2-7; D unclear. Looked up from germline, CDR1 is SGHTA and CDR2 is FQGNSA. This CDR3 comprises 17 residues. V shed 1 base and J shed 1 base, with 17 bases lying between them. In DNA, the CDR3 is TGTGCCAGCAGCTTAGAAGGTTGGGATAAGTATTCCTACGAGCAGTACTTC. Translated: CASSLEGWDKYSYEQYF.

This clone was recorded only once. Here the CDR3 DNA reads TGTGCCAGCAGCTTAGGTGGACAGTACACAGATACGCAGTATTTT. Encoded protein: CASSLGGQYTDTQYF. The chain has TRBV11-1 and TRBJ2-3; a weak D match, TRBD1 (6 bases). V gave up 1 base and J gave up 2 bases, with 10 bases separating them. There are 15 residues in the CDR3. Germline V CDR1 and CDR2: SGHAT, FQDESV (reference sequence). The complete variable domain, with remaining parts taken from reference TRBV11-1 and TRBJ2-3, reads EAEVAQSPRYKITEKSQAVAFWCDPISGHATLYWYRQILGQGPELLVQFQDESVVDDSQLPKDRFSAERLKGVDSTLKIQPAELGDSAMYLCASSLGGQYTDTQYFGPGTRLTVL.